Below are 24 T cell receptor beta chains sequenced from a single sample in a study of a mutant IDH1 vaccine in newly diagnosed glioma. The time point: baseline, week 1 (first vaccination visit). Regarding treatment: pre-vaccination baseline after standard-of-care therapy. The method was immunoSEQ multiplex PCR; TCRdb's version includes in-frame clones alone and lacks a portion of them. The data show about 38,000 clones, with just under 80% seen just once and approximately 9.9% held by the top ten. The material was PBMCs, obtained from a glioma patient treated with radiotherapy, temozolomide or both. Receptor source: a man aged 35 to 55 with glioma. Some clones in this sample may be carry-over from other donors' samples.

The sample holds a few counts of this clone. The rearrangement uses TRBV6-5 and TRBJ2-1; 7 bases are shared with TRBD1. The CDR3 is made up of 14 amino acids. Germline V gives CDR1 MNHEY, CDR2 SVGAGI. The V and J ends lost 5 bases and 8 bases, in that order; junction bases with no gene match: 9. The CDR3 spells CASSRTGRFDEQFF. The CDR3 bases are TGTGCCAGCAGTAGGACAGGAAGGTTTGATGAGCAGTTCTTC.

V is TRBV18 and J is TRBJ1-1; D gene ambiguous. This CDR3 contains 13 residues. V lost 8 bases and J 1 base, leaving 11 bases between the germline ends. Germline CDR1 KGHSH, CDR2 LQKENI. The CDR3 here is CASQGVTNTEAFF. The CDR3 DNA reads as TGTGCCAGCCAAGGAGTCACGAACACTGAAGCTTTCTTT.

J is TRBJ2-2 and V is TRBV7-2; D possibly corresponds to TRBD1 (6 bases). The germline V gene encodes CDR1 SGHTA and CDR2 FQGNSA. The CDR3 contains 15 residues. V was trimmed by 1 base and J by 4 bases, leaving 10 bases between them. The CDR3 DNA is TGTGCCAGCAGCTTAGACAGGGCTGGCACCGGGGAGCTGTTTTTT. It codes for CASSLDRAGTGELFF.

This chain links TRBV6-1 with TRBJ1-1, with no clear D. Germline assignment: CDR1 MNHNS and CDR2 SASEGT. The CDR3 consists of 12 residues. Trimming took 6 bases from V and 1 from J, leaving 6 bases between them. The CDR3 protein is CASRRGNTEAFF. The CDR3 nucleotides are TGTGCCAGCAGGAGAGGGAACACTGAAGCTTTCTTT.

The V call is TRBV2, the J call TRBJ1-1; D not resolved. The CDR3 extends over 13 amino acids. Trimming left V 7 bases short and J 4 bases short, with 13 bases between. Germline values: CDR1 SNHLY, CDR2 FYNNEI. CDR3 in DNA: TGTGCCAGCATTACCGACACAACCACTGAAGCTTTCTTT. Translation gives CASITDTTTEAFF.

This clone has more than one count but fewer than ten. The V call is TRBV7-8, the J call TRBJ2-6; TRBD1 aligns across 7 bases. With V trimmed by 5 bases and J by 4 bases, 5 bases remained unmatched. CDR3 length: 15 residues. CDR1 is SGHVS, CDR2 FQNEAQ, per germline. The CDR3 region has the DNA TGTGCCAGCAGCCCAGACAGGGCCGGGGCCAACGTCCTGACTTTC. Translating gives CASSPDRAGANVLTF.

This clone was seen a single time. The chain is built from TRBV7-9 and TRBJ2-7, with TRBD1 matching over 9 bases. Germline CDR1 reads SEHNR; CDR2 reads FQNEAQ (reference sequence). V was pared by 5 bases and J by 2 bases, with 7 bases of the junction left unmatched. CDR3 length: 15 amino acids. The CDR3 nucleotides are TGTGCCAGCAGCGCCCCGGGACAGGGCCCCTACGAGCAGTACTTC. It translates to CASSAPGQGPYEQYF.

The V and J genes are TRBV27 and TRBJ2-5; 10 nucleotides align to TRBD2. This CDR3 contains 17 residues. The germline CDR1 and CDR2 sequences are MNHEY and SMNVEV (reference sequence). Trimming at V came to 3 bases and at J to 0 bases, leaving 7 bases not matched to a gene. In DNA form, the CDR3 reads TGTGCCAGCAGTTTCCTCTTAGCGGGGGGTTACCAAGAGACCCAGTACTTC. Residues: CASSFLLAGGYQETQYF.

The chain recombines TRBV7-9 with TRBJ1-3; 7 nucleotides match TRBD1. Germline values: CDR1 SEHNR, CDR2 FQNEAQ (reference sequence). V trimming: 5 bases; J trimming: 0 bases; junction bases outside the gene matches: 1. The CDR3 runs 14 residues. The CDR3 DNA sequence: TGTGCCAGCAGCCGGGACAGCTCTGGAAACACCATATATTTT. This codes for CASSRDSSGNTIYF.

The chain's CDR3 is CASSATSSGNTIYF. CDR3 nucleotide sequence: TGTGCCAGTAGTGCGACGAGCTCTGGAAACACCATATATTTT. The chain uses TRBV19 and TRBJ1-3; no clear D gene. CDR3 length equals 14 residues. V gave up 5 bases and J gave up 0 bases, with 8 bases separating them. Germline CDR1 reads LNHDA; CDR2 reads SQIVND (reference sequence).

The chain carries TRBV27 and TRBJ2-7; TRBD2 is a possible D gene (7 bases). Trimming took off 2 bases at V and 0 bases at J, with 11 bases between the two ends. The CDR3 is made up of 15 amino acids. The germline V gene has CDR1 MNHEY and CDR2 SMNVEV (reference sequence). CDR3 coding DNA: TGTGCCAGCAGTTTAGGGGGGGCTAACTCCTACGAGCAGTACTTC. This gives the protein CASSLGGANSYEQYF.

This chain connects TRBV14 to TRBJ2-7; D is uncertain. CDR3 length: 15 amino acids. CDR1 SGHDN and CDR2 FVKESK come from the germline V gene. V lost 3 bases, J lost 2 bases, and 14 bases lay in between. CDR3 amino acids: CASSQDTKGTYEQYF. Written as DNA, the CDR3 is TGTGCCAGCAGCCAGGATACGAAGGGTACCTACGAGCAGTACTTC.

The CDR3 DNA is TGTGCCTGGACCCGCGGCCGACTGCGCATGGGCTCTAACTATGGCTACACCTTC. Its translation: CAWTRGRLRMGSNYGYTF. V gene TRBV30 combines with J gene TRBJ1-2; no clear D. Trimming cost V 4 bases and J 0 bases, with 24 bases left between them. CDR3 size: 18 residues. CDR1 is GTSNPN and CDR2 is SVGIG in the germline V gene (reference sequence).

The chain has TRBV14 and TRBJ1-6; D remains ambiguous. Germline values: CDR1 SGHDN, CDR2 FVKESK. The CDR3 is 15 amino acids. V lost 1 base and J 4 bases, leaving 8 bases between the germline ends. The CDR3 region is CASSQVAPYNSPLHF. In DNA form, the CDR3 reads TGTGCCAGCAGCCAAGTGGCCCCATATAATTCACCCCTCCACTTT. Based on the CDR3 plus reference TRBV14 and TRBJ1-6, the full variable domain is EAGVTQFPSHSVIEKGQTVTLRCDPISGHDNLYWYRRVMGKEIKFLLHFVKESKQDESGMPNNRFLAERTGGTYSTLKVQPAELEDSGVYFCASSQVAPYNSPLHFGNGTRLTVT.

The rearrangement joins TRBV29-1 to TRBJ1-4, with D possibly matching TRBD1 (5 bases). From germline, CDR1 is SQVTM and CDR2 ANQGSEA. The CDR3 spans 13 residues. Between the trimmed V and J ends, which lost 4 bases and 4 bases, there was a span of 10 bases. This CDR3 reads CSVGPQGNEKLFF. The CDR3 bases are TGCAGCGTTGGACCGCAGGGTAATGAAAAACTGTTTTTT.

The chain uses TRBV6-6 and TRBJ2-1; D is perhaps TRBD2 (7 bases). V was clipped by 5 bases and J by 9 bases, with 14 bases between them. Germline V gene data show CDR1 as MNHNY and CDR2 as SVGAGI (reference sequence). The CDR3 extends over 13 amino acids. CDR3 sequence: CASSQVGGAEQFF. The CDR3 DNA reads TGTGCCAGCAGTCAGGTAGGGGGGGCTGAGCAGTTCTTC.

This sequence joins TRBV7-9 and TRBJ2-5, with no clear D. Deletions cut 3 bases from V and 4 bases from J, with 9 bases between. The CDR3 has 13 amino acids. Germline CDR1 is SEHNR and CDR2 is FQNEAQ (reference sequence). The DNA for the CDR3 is TGTGCCAGCAGCTTTTTGACGGGAGAGACCCAGTACTTC. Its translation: CASSFLTGETQYF.

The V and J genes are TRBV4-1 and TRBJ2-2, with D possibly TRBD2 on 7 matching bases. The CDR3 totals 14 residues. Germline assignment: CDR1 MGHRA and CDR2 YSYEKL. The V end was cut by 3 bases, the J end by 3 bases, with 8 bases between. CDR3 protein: CASSQGGHTGELFF. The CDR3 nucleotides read TGCGCCAGCAGCCAGGGGGGGCACACCGGGGAGCTGTTTTTT.

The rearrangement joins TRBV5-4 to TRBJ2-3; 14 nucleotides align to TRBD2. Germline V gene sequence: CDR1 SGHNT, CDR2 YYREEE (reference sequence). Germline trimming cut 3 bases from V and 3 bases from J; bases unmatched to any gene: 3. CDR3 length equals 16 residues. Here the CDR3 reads CASSSGLAGETDTQYF. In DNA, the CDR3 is TGTGCCAGCAGCTCGGGACTAGCGGGGGAAACAGATACGCAGTATTTT.

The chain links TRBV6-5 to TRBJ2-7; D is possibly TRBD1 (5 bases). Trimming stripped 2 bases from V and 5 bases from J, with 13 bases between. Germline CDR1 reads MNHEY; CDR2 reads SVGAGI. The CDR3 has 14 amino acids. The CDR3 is CASSYGQGVDEQYF. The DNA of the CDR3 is TGTGCCAGCAGTTACGGGCAGGGTGTGGACGAGCAGTACTTC.

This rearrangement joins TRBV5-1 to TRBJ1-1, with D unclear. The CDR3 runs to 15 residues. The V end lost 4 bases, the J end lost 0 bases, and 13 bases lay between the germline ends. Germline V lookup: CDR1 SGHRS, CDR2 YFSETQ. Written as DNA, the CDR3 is TGCGCCAGCAGCGAGCTCCCAACCCTGAACACTGAAGCTTTCTTT. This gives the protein CASSELPTLNTEAFF.

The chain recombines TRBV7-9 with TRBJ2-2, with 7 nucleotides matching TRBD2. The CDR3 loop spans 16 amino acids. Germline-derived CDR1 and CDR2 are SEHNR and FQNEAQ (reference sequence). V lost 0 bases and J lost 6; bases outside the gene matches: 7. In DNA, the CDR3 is TGTGCCAGCAGCTTAGCGAAGGCCGGGGGGTCCGGGGAGCTGTTTTTT. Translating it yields CASSLAKAGGSGELFF.

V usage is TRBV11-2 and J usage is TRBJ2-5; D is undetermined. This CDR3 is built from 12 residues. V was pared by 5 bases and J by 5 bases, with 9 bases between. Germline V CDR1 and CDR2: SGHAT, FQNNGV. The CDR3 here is CASSALVETQYF. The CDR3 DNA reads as TGTGCCAGCAGCGCCTTAGTCGAGACCCAGTACTTC.

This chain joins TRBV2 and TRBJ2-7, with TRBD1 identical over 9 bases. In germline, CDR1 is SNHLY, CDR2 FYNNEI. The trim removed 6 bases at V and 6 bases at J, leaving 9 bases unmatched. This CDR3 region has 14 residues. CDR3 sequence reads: CASRRGTGSSEQYF. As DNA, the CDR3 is TGTGCCAGCAGGAGGGGGACAGGGTCGTCCGAGCAGTACTTC.